A selection of T cell receptor beta chains follows, all from one sample in a study of Ad26.COV2.S vaccination and SARS-CoV-2 variants. Using immunoSEQ multiplex PCR, the repertoire was profiled, and TCRdb retains in-frame clones only, with some absent. The sample lists hundreds of thousands of clones, roughly 81% occurring once. The sequencing here drew on peripheral blood, taken in a trial of Ad26.COV2.S vaccine versus placebo. The receptors here all came from a person aged 18-65 years who received the Ad26.COV2.S COVID-19 vaccine or a placebo. Both conserved end residues are part of each CDR3. Fields, in order: V gene, D gene, clone size, J gene, CDR3 protein, CDR3 DNA. D genes are given only for firm matches. Clone sizes are given selectively: once, few, many, or a class where the clone is expanded.

V gene: TRBV2
D gene: .
clone size: .
J gene: TRBJ1-6
CDR3 protein: CASLDRGADYNSPLHF
CDR3 DNA: TGTGCCAGTTTGGACCGAGGGGCAGACTATAATTCACCCCTCCACTTT

V gene: TRBV27
D gene: .
clone size: .
J gene: TRBJ2-5
CDR3 protein: CASPGETQYF
CDR3 DNA: TGTGCCAGCCCCGGGGAGACCCAGTACTTC

V gene: TRBV19
D gene: TRBD1
clone size: .
J gene: TRBJ1-5
CDR3 protein: CASRTGVLMPQHF
CDR3 DNA: TGTGCCAGTAGGACAGGGGTTTTGATGCCCCAGCATTTT

V gene: TRBV19
D gene: .
clone size: .
J gene: TRBJ1-5
CDR3 protein: CASSRDPMPQPQHF
CDR3 DNA: TGTGCCAGTAGTAGAGACCCGATGCCTCAGCCCCAGCATTTT

V gene: TRBV9
D gene: TRBD2
clone size: .
J gene: TRBJ2-3
CDR3 protein: CASIRGAGGGTDTQYF
CDR3 DNA: TGTGCCAGCATCCGGGGGGCGGGAGGGGGCACAGATACGCAGTATTTT

V gene: TRBV28
D gene: TRBD2
clone size: few
J gene: TRBJ2-1
CDR3 protein: CASRLAGSYNEQFF
CDR3 DNA: TGTGCCAGCAGGCTAGCGGGAAGCTACAATGAGCAGTTCTTC

V gene: TRBV7-9
D gene: .
clone size: .
J gene: TRBJ1-5
CDR3 protein: CASSLAYGTDYSQPQHF
CDR3 DNA: TGTGCCAGCAGCTTAGCGTACGGGACCGACTACAGTCAGCCCCAGCATTTT

V gene: TRBV9
D gene: .
clone size: .
J gene: TRBJ2-3
CDR3 protein: CASSVRAVTDTQYF
CDR3 DNA: TGTGCCAGCAGCGTACGCGCCGTTACAGATACGCAGTATTTT

V gene: TRBV6-5
D gene: .
clone size: .
J gene: TRBJ2-7
CDR3 protein: CASSSRQVYEQYF
CDR3 DNA: TGTGCCAGCAGTTCGCGACAGGTTTACGAGCAGTACTTC

V gene: TRBV5-5
D gene: TRBD1
clone size: .
J gene: TRBJ1-2
CDR3 protein: CASSGGAQNYGYTF
CDR3 DNA: TGTGCCAGCTCAGGGGGCGCCCAAAACTATGGCTACACCTTC

V gene: TRBV7-9
D gene: .
clone size: few
J gene: TRBJ2-2
CDR3 protein: CASVWQGNTGELFF
CDR3 DNA: TGTGCCAGCGTTTGGCAGGGGAACACCGGGGAGCTGTTTTTT

V gene: TRBV9
D gene: .
clone size: few
J gene: TRBJ1-1
CDR3 protein: CASSENPGLVNTEAFF
CDR3 DNA: TGTGCCAGCAGCGAGAATCCGGGACTGGTGAACACTGAAGCTTTCTTT

V gene: TRBV6-6
D gene: .
clone size: .
J gene: TRBJ1-1
CDR3 protein: CASSYSQGTEAFF
CDR3 DNA: TGTGCCAGCAGTTACTCCCAGGGGACTGAAGCTTTCTTT

V gene: TRBV7-2
D gene: .
clone size: .
J gene: TRBJ1-5
CDR3 protein: CASSLVGVQGNQPQHF
CDR3 DNA: TGTGCCAGCAGCTTAGTAGGGGTGCAGGGCAATCAGCCCCAGCATTTT

V gene: TRBV19
D gene: TRBD2
clone size: .
J gene: TRBJ2-3
CDR3 protein: CASSIRGRLAGLDTQYF
CDR3 DNA: TGTGCCAGTAGTATAAGGGGAAGACTAGCGGGACTGGATACGCAGTATTTT

V gene: TRBV7-9
D gene: TRBD1
clone size: .
J gene: TRBJ1-3
CDR3 protein: CASSSQGRNTIYF
CDR3 DNA: TGTGCCAGCAGCTCACAGGGGAGAAACACCATATATTTT

V gene: TRBV4-1
D gene: .
clone size: .
J gene: TRBJ1-4
CDR3 protein: CASLQGPGEKLFF
CDR3 DNA: TGCGCCAGTCTGCAGGGCCCAGGGGAAAAACTGTTTTTT

V gene: TRBV25-1
D gene: TRBD1
clone size: .
J gene: TRBJ2-2
CDR3 protein: CASGTANTGELFF
CDR3 DNA: TGTGCCAGCGGGACAGCTAACACCGGGGAGCTGTTTTTT

V gene: TRBV7-9
D gene: .
clone size: .
J gene: TRBJ1-2
CDR3 protein: CASSLRAGDTNYGYTF
CDR3 DNA: TGTGCCAGCAGCTTAAGGGCAGGGGACACTAACTATGGCTACACCTTC

V gene: TRBV6-5
D gene: .
clone size: .
J gene: TRBJ1-1
CDR3 protein: CASSADHTEAFF
CDR3 DNA: TGTGCCAGCAGCGCCGACCACACTGAAGCTTTCTTT

V gene: TRBV21-1
D gene: .
clone size: .
J gene: TRBJ2-3
CDR3 protein: CASTPERATDTQYF
CDR3 DNA: TGTGCCAGCACCCCAGAGCGGGCAACAGATACGCAGTATTTT

V gene: TRBV19
D gene: .
clone size: .
J gene: TRBJ1-1
CDR3 protein: CASSILGGNTEAFF
CDR3 DNA: TGTGCCAGTAGTATTTTAGGGGGTAACACTGAAGCTTTCTTT

V gene: TRBV3-1/TRBV3-2
D gene: .
clone size: .
J gene: TRBJ2-5
CDR3 protein: CASSQDPIPQLEETQYF
CDR3 DNA: TGTGCCAGCAGCCAAGATCCAATCCCCCAGTTGGAAGAGACCCAGTACTTC

V gene: TRBV28
D gene: .
clone size: .
J gene: TRBJ1-1
CDR3 protein: CASSLSQNTEAFF
CDR3 DNA: TGTGCCAGCAGTTTATCCCAGAACACTGAAGCTTTCTTT

V gene: TRBV12-5
D gene: TRBD1
clone size: .
J gene: TRBJ1-2
CDR3 protein: CASGGVRGVTGGYTF
CDR3 DNA: TGTGCTAGTGGCGGGGTCAGGGGGGTTACGGGAGGCTACACCTTC

V gene: TRBV5-1
D gene: TRBD1
clone size: .
J gene: TRBJ1-6
CDR3 protein: CASSPGQVNSPLHF
CDR3 DNA: TGCGCCAGCTCCCCGGGACAGGTAAATTCACCCCTCCACTTT

V gene: TRBV5-1
D gene: .
clone size: .
J gene: TRBJ1-2
CDR3 protein: CASSPGEGLYGYTF
CDR3 DNA: TGCGCCAGCAGCCCTGGGGAGGGGCTATATGGCTACACCTTC

V gene: TRBV10-2
D gene: TRBD1
clone size: .
J gene: TRBJ2-1
CDR3 protein: CASKGQASSYNEQFF
CDR3 DNA: TGCGCCAGCAAGGGACAGGCTAGCTCCTACAATGAGCAGTTCTTC

V gene: TRBV12-5
D gene: .
clone size: once
J gene: TRBJ2-1
CDR3 protein: CASGLVPGYEQFF
CDR3 DNA: TGTGCTAGTGGTTTGGTACCCGGGTACGAGCAGTTCTTC

V gene: TRBV7-9
D gene: .
clone size: .
J gene: TRBJ2-1
CDR3 protein: CASSVDQFF
CDR3 DNA: TGTGCCAGCTCCGTTGATCAGTTCTTC

V gene: TRBV7-8
D gene: TRBD1
clone size: once
J gene: TRBJ2-1
CDR3 protein: CASGGQGWGEQFF
CDR3 DNA: TGTGCCAGCGGCGGACAGGGGTGGGGTGAGCAGTTCTTC

V gene: TRBV4-1
D gene: .
clone size: .
J gene: TRBJ1-1
CDR3 protein: CASRGQLKNTEAFF
CDR3 DNA: TGCGCCAGCAGAGGACAGCTCAAGAACACTGAAGCTTTCTTT

V gene: TRBV18
D gene: .
clone size: .
J gene: TRBJ2-7
CDR3 protein: CASSPASRASSYEQYF
CDR3 DNA: TGTGCCAGCTCACCAGCCAGTCGGGCAAGCTCCTACGAGCAGTACTTC

V gene: TRBV5-5
D gene: .
clone size: .
J gene: TRBJ2-6
CDR3 protein: CASSPLGSSGANVLTF
CDR3 DNA: TGTGCCAGCAGTCCTTTAGGGAGTTCTGGGGCCAACGTCCTGACTTTC

V gene: TRBV29-1
D gene: .
clone size: .
J gene: TRBJ2-2
CDR3 protein: CSVEYQNTGELFF
CDR3 DNA: TGCAGCGTTGAGTATCAGAACACCGGGGAGCTGTTTTTT

V gene: TRBV3-1/TRBV3-2
D gene: .
clone size: .
J gene: TRBJ2-1
CDR3 protein: CASSHQSRASSFF
CDR3 DNA: TGTGCCAGCAGCCATCAATCCCGGGCCTCGTCGTTCTTC

V gene: TRBV19
D gene: TRBD2
clone size: .
J gene: TRBJ2-7
CDR3 protein: CASSIRLAGASYEQYF
CDR3 DNA: TGTGCCAGTAGTATAAGACTAGCGGGAGCCTCCTACGAGCAGTACTTC

V gene: TRBV6-2/TRBV6-3
D gene: .
clone size: .
J gene: TRBJ2-3
CDR3 protein: CASSSTDTQYF
CDR3 DNA: TGTGCCAGCAGTAGTACAGATACGCAGTATTTT

V gene: TRBV4-1
D gene: .
clone size: .
J gene: TRBJ2-4
CDR3 protein: CASSTLSKNIQYF
CDR3 DNA: TGCGCCAGCAGCACCCTTTCCAAAAACATTCAGTACTTC

V gene: TRBV19
D gene: TRBD1
clone size: .
J gene: TRBJ2-5
CDR3 protein: CASSIPSTGGGETQYF
CDR3 DNA: TGTGCCAGTAGTATCCCCTCGACAGGGGGCGGAGAGACCCAGTACTTC

V gene: TRBV2
D gene: TRBD1
clone size: .
J gene: TRBJ2-3
CDR3 protein: CASKEDRATDTQYF
CDR3 DNA: TGTGCCAGCAAGGAGGACAGGGCCACAGATACGCAGTATTTT

V gene: TRBV6-2/TRBV6-3
D gene: .
clone size: .
J gene: TRBJ2-7
CDR3 protein: CASSYLGGRLSEQYF
CDR3 DNA: TGTGCCAGCAGTTACCTGGGGGGGCGTTTGTCCGAGCAGTACTTC

V gene: TRBV27
D gene: .
clone size: .
J gene: TRBJ2-3
CDR3 protein: CASSDSTLLTDTQYF
CDR3 DNA: TGTGCCAGCAGTGACTCAACATTACTCACAGATACGCAGTATTTT

V gene: TRBV5-6
D gene: TRBD1
clone size: .
J gene: TRBJ1-4
CDR3 protein: CASSLRDRGYSNEKLFF
CDR3 DNA: TGTGCCAGCAGCTTGAGGGACAGGGGTTATAGTAATGAAAAACTGTTTTTT

V gene: TRBV3-1/TRBV3-2
D gene: TRBD1
clone size: .
J gene: TRBJ2-1
CDR3 protein: CASSPSPGTGTRYNEQFF
CDR3 DNA: TGTGCCAGCAGCCCCTCCCCCGGGACAGGGACGCGGTACAATGAGCAGTTCTTC

V gene: TRBV30
D gene: .
clone size: .
J gene: TRBJ2-7
CDR3 protein: CAWSAGGPLEQYF
CDR3 DNA: TGTGCCTGGAGTGCCGGGGGCCCCCTCGAGCAGTACTTC

V gene: TRBV19
D gene: TRBD2
clone size: .
J gene: TRBJ2-1
CDR3 protein: CASREREFPHNEQFF
CDR3 DNA: TGTGCCAGTAGGGAGCGGGAGTTCCCCCACAATGAGCAGTTCTTC

V gene: TRBV14
D gene: TRBD2
clone size: .
J gene: TRBJ2-7
CDR3 protein: CASSQGWGRLAGVTYEQYF
CDR3 DNA: TGTGCCAGCAGCCAAGGGTGGGGAAGGCTAGCGGGAGTCACCTACGAGCAGTACTTC

V gene: TRBV29-1
D gene: .
clone size: .
J gene: TRBJ1-3
CDR3 protein: CSVTGKFGNTIYF
CDR3 DNA: TGCAGCGTAACAGGGAAATTCGGAAACACCATATATTTT